A single sample gave rise to the 25 T cell receptor beta chains below, sequenced in a study of cytomegalovirus exposure and HLA in healthy donors (dated by TCRdb to about 2017). The library was generated by the immunoSEQ multiplex PCR assay. Not all clones reach the TCRdb copy of this immuneACCESS table, which keeps in-frame sequences only. Checked studies attribute under half of the gap to unresolved V genes and leave the rest unexplained. The sample table holds under 150,000 clones, of which around 87% were seen once. The ten top clones hold about 6% of the sample. Material: PBMCs. The receptors were sampled from a woman under 30 in good health and CMV-seropositive.

This chain joins TRBV27 and TRBJ2-3; D might be TRBD2 (6 bases). The CDR3 contains 15 residues. V gave up 4 bases and J gave up 5 bases, with 16 bases separating them. Germline CDR1 is MNHEY and CDR2 is SMNVEV (reference sequence). The CDR3 bases are TGTGCCAGCAGTTGGGGACTTGGGGTAGGAGATACGCAGTATTTT. Residues: CASSWGLGVGDTQYF.

This chain joins TRBV7-9 and TRBJ1-3, with a weak D call TRBD1 (6 bases). Germline V gene lookup returns CDR1 SEHNR and CDR2 FQNEAQ (reference sequence). The CDR3 is 19 amino acids. Trimming pared 5 bases from V and 0 bases from J, leaving 23 bases between. This CDR3 is CASSHRDRNRKLSGNTIYF. In DNA, the CDR3 is TGTGCCAGCAGCCACAGAGACAGGAACCGAAAACTCTCTGGAAACACCATATATTTT.

The rearrangement links TRBV6-1 to TRBJ1-2; D remains ambiguous. Germline V gives CDR1 MNHNS, CDR2 SASEGT. The V and J ends lost 3 bases and 4 bases respectively, with 6 bases between them. This CDR3 has 12 amino acids. CDR3 protein: CASSEGSYGYTF. CDR3 sequence (DNA): TGTGCCAGCAGTGAGGGCAGCTATGGCTACACCTTC.

V usage is TRBV4-1 and J usage is TRBJ2-7, with 9 bases fitting TRBD1. There are 16 residues in the CDR3. CDR1 and CDR2 from the germline V gene are MGHRA and YSYEKL. The V gene end was trimmed by 4 bases and the J gene end by 4 bases; junction bases not matched to a gene: 11. CDR3 DNA sequence: TGCGCCAGCAGCCTAAAACAGGGGGCCCTTTTATACGAGCAGTACTTC. Translation: CASSLKQGALLYEQYF.

The chain uses TRBV4-1 and TRBJ2-3; TRBD1 matches at 7 bases. Germline V lookup: CDR1 MGHRA, CDR2 YSYEKL. The junction had 12 bases not matched to a gene; V was cut back by 1 base and J by 8 bases. The CDR3 consists of 16 residues. The CDR3 DNA sequence: TGCGCCAGCAGCCAAGTGCTAGGCCAGGGGGTCGGTACGCAGTATTTT. It specifies CASSQVLGQGVGTQYF.

The chain joins TRBV19 to TRBJ1-5, with a possible D match to TRBD1 (6 bases). V gave up 7 bases and J gave up 2 bases, with 9 bases separating them. Germline V lookup: CDR1 LNHDA, CDR2 SQIVND (reference sequence). There are 13 residues in the CDR3. The CDR3, as DNA: TGTGCCAGTACTAACAGGGGCAATCAGCCCCAGCATTTT. It is translated as CASTNRGNQPQHF.

The chain combines TRBV6-5 with TRBJ1-3; 7 nucleotides align to TRBD1. The CDR3 contains 15 residues. V was pared by 5 bases and J by 4 bases, with 8 bases of the junction left unmatched. Germline CDR1 reads MNHEY; CDR2 reads SVGAGI. CDR3 nucleotide sequence: TGTGCCAGCAGTACTAAGACAGGGCCGGGAAACACCATATATTTT. It translates to CASSTKTGPGNTIYF.

J is TRBJ2-2 and V is TRBV6-5; TRBD1 is a possible D gene (5 bases). Per germline, CDR1 MNHEY and CDR2 SVGAGI. The CDR3 consists of 16 residues. The V gene lost 2 bases and the J gene lost 7 bases, with 17 bases spanning the gap. The CDR3 DNA sequence: TGTGCCAGCAGTTACCATGGACAACGGTCTGGCGGGGAGCTGTTTTTT. It yields the protein CASSYHGQRSGGELFF.

This chain uses TRBV25-1 with TRBJ1-1; D is perhaps TRBD1 (5 bases). Per the germline V gene, CDR1 is MGHDK and CDR2 is SYGVNS. This CDR3 has 14 amino acids. With 4 bases removed from V and 5 bases from J, the gap between germline ends came to 14 bases. As DNA, the CDR3 is TGTGCCAGCAGTGGCTACGGGGGGGGAACTGAAGCTTTCTTT. Encoded protein: CASSGYGGGTEAFF. The full variable domain, with the rest looked up from reference TRBV25-1 and TRBJ1-1, is EADIYQTPRYLVIGTGKKITLECSQTMGHDKMYWYQQDPGMELHLIHYSYGVNSTEKGDLSSESTVSRIRTEHFPLTLESARPSHTSQYLCASSGYGGGTEAFFGQGTRLTVV.

The chain has TRBV7-2 and TRBJ2-1; possible D gene TRBD2, 7 bases. Germline CDR1 SGHTA, CDR2 FQGNSA. The CDR3 runs 16 residues. V shed 2 bases and J shed 3 bases, with 14 bases lying between them. CDR3: CASSLWGGHHYNEQFF. The CDR3 DNA sequence: TGTGCCAGCAGCTTATGGGGGGGACACCACTACAATGAGCAGTTCTTC.

The chain carries TRBV27 and TRBJ2-1, with 7 bases lining up with TRBD2. Germline CDR1 and CDR2: MNHEY and SMNVEV (reference sequence). The CDR3 has 13 amino acids. Losses at the gene ends were 6 bases for V and 8 bases for J; bases not matched to a gene: 7. DNA of the CDR3: TGTGCCAGCAGCTTTGGGAGGGGAGATGAGCAGTTCTTC. Amino acid sequence: CASSFGRGDEQFF.

The J gene is TRBJ2-7, the V gene TRBV2; TRBD1 might be the D (5 bases). V dropped 3 bases and J dropped 4 bases, with 10 bases sitting between them. CDR3 length equals 13 residues. Germline loops: CDR1 SNHLY, CDR2 FYNNEI. CDR3 sequence: CASSDRQLYEQYF. CDR3 bases: TGTGCCAGCAGTGATCGACAGTTATACGAGCAGTACTTC.

The chain uses TRBV2 and TRBJ1-1; tentative D call: TRBD1 (6 bases). The germline V and J ends were trimmed by 7 bases and 6 bases, with 15 bases remaining between them. The length of the CDR3 is 13 residues. The V gene's germline CDR1 is SNHLY and CDR2 FYNNEI. The DNA of the CDR3 is TGTGCCAGCAAGGTGGGACAAGGACCTGAAGCTTTCTTT. The encoded protein is CASKVGQGPEAFF. The variable domain in full, completed from reference TRBV2 and TRBJ1-1, reads EPEVTQTPSHQVTQMGQEVILRCVPISNHLYFYWYRQILGQKVEFLVSFYNNEISEKSEIFDDQFSVERPDGSNFTLKIRSTKLEDSAMYFCASKVGQGPEAFFGQGTRLTVV.

The chain links TRBV5-4 to TRBJ1-2; 11 nucleotides line up with TRBD1. The V and J ends lost 5 bases and 7 bases, in that order; junction bases with no gene match: 7. Germline lookup yields CDR1 SGHNT and CDR2 YYREEE (reference sequence). This CDR3 is built from 14 residues. The DNA of the CDR3 is TGTGCCAGCAGACCCGGACAGGGGGCGAGTGGCTACACCTTC. It is translated as CASRPGQGASGYTF.

The rearrangement uses TRBV13 and TRBJ2-7; the match to TRBD2 covers 8 bases. The germline gives CDR1 PRHDT, CDR2 FYEKMQ (reference sequence). The trim removed 5 bases at V and 5 bases at J, leaving 11 bases unmatched. There are 15 residues in the CDR3. CDR3 protein: CASSTTGTRGDEQYF. The DNA for the CDR3 is TGTGCCAGCAGCACAACCGGGACTAGGGGCGACGAGCAGTACTTC.

The V call is TRBV19, the J call TRBJ1-1, with 8 bases that match TRBD1. CDR1 and CDR2 (germline): LNHDA, SQIVND (reference sequence). The V segment lost 4 bases and the J segment 5 bases; nucleotides outside the gene matches: 3. The CDR3 is 13 residues long. The CDR3 DNA sequence: TGTGCCAGTAGTAGGGGACAGGCAACTGAAGCTTTCTTT. Translated: CASSRGQATEAFF.

The chain uses TRBV5-6 and TRBJ1-6; TRBD1 is a possible D gene (6 bases). Germline assignment: CDR1 SGHDT and CDR2 YYEEEE. The CDR3 is 14 amino acids. The V end was cut by 3 bases, the J end by 7 bases, with 11 bases between. The CDR3 is CASSWDIQNSPLHF. The CDR3, as DNA: TGTGCCAGCAGCTGGGACATTCAGAATTCACCCCTCCACTTT.

The chain is built from TRBV5-1 and TRBJ1-1; D remains unclear. The length of the CDR3 is 15 residues. Trimming pared 0 bases from V and 0 bases from J, leaving 9 bases between. Germline lookup yields CDR1 SGHRS and CDR2 YFSETQ. CDR3 DNA sequence: TGCGCCAGCAGCTTGGGTGGTCAGATGAACACTGAAGCTTTCTTT. Residues: CASSLGGQMNTEAFF.

The genes are TRBV7-2 and TRBJ1-2; 9 bases match TRBD1. The CDR3 is 15 amino acids. J lost 3 bases, V lost 8 bases, and 10 bases had no gene match. Germline CDR1 is SGHTA and CDR2 is FQGNSA. Here the CDR3 DNA reads TGTGCCAGCGACGCCGGGACAGGGTCCGACTATGGCTACACCTTC. It yields the protein CASDAGTGSDYGYTF.

The gene calls are TRBV11-3 and TRBJ2-7; 7 nucleotides agree with TRBD1. J lost 0 bases, V lost 2 bases, and 7 bases had no gene match. The CDR3 runs to 16 residues. Per germline, CDR1 SGHNT and CDR2 YENEEA. Written as DNA, the CDR3 is TGTGCCAGCAGCTTACGCGTCCGACAGGGCTCCTACGAGCAGTACTTC. It is translated as CASSLRVRQGSYEQYF. The full variable domain, completed using reference TRBV11-3 and TRBJ2-7, is EAGVVQSPRYKIIEKKQPVAFWCNPISGHNTLYWYLQNLGQGPELLIRYENEEAVDDSQLPKDRFSAERLKGVDSTLKIQPAELGDSAVYLCASSLRVRQGSYEQYFGPGTRLTVT.

The rearrangement links TRBV13 to TRBJ2-3; 7 bases fit TRBD2. The CDR3 has 16 amino acids. Germline trimming cut 5 bases from V and 4 bases from J; bases unmatched to any gene: 12. The V gene's germline CDR1 is PRHDT and CDR2 FYEKMQ (reference sequence). In nucleotides, the CDR3 is TGTGCCAGCAGCCCAGGGACTACCCTTATGTCAGATACGCAGTATTTT. It codes for CASSPGTTLMSDTQYF.

The rearrangement uses TRBV6-6 and TRBJ1-2; unclear D gene. Per germline, CDR1 MNHNY and CDR2 SVGAGI (reference sequence). The CDR3 totals 11 residues. V was pared by 8 bases and J by 1 base, with 5 bases between. The CDR3 reads CASSRNYGYTF. In nucleotides, the CDR3 is TGTGCCAGCTCTCGTAACTATGGCTACACCTTC.

J is TRBJ1-2 and V is TRBV7-9, with TRBD1 matching 8 bases. The trim removed 5 bases at V and 4 bases at J, leaving 6 bases unmatched. Germline loops: CDR1 SEHNR, CDR2 FQNEAQ (reference sequence). This CDR3 region has 14 residues. The CDR3 loop reads CASSQGQASYGYTF. As DNA, the CDR3 is TGTGCCAGCAGCCAGGGACAGGCTTCCTATGGCTACACCTTC. The whole variable domain, remainder taken from reference TRBV7-9 and TRBJ1-2, is DTGVSQNPRHKITKRGQNVTFRCDPISEHNRLYWYRQTLGQGPEFLTYFQNEAQLEKSRLLSDRFSAERPKGSFSTLEIQRTEQGDSAMYLCASSQGQASYGYTFGSGTRLTVV.

The chain carries TRBV18 and TRBJ2-3; 7 bases line up with TRBD1. J gave up 7 bases and V 5 bases, and 3 bases lay outside the gene matches. Looked up from germline, CDR1 is KGHSH and CDR2 is LQKENI. CDR3 size: 12 residues. The CDR3 reads CASSWDSYTQYF. CDR3 DNA sequence: TGTGCCAGCTCATGGGACAGTTATACGCAGTATTTT.

The rearrangement uses TRBV5-1 and TRBJ2-7; 7 bases are a match to TRBD1. The junction had 9 bases not matched to a gene; V was cut back by 3 bases and J by 0 bases. Germline V gives CDR1 SGHRS, CDR2 YFSETQ. The CDR3 totals 16 residues. CDR3 residues: CASSWGQPVSSYEQYF. CDR3 in DNA: TGCGCCAGCAGCTGGGGACAGCCCGTCAGCTCCTACGAGCAGTACTTC. Full variable domain (outside the CDR3, taken from reference TRBV5-1 and TRBJ2-7): KAGVTQTPRYLIKTRGQQVTLSCSPISGHRSVSWYQQTPGQGLQFLFEYFSETQRNKGNFPGRFSGRQFSNSRSEMNVSTLELGDSALYLCASSWGQPVSSYEQYFGPGTRLTVT.